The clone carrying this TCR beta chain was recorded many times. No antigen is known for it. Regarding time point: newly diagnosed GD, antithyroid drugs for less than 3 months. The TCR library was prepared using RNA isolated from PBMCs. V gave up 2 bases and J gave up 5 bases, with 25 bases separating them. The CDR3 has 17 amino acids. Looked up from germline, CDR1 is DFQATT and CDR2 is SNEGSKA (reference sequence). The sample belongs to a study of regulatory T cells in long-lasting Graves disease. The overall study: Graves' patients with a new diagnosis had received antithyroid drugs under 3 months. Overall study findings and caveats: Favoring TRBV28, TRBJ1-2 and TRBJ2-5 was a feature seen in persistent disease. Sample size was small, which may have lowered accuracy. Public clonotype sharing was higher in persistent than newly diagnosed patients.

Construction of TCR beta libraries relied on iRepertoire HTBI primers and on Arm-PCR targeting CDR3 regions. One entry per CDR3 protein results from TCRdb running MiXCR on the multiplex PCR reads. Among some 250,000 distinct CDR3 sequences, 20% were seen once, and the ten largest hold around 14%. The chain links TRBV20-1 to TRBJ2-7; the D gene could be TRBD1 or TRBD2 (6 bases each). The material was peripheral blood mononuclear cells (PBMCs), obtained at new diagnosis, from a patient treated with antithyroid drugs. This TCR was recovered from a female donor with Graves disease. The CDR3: CSARWKVGGRPGDEQYF. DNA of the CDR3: TGCAGTGCTAGATGGAAGGTTGGGGGGCGTCCCGGCGACGAGCAGTACTTC.